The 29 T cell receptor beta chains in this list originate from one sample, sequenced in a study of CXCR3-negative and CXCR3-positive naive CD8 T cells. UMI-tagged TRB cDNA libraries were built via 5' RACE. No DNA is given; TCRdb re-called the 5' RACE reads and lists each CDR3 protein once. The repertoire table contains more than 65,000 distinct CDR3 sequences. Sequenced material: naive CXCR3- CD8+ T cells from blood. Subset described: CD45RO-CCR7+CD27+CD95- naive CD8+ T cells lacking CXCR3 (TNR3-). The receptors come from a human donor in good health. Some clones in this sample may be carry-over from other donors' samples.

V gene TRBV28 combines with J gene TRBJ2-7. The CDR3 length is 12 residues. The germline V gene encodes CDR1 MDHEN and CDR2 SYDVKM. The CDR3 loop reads CASRLQNYEQYF.

CDR3 sequence: CASSFASSASGSRSSYEQYF. The chain uses TRBV28 and TRBJ2-7; checking the TCRdb D call of TRBD2 is not possible without DNA. The germline V gene has CDR1 MDHEN and CDR2 SYDVKM. CDR3 length: 20 residues. Supplemented by reference TRBV28 and TRBJ2-7, the full variable domain reads DVKVTQSSRYLVKRTGEKVFLECVQDMDHENMFWYRQDPGLGLRLIYFSYDVKMKEKGDIPEGYSVSREKKERFSLILESASTNQTSMYLCASSFASSASGSRSSYEQYFGPGTRLTVT.

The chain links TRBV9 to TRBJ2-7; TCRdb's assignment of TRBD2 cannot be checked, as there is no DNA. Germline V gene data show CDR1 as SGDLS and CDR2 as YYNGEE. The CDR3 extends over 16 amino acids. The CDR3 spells CASSAQSGALFYEQYF.

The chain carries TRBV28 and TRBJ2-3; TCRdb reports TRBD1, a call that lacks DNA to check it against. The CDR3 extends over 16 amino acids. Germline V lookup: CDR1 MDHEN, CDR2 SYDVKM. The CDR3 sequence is CASSFRGGVNTDTQYF.

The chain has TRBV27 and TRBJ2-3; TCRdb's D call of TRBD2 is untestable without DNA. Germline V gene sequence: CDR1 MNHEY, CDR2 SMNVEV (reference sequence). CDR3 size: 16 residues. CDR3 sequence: CASSFLGAGGADTQYF.

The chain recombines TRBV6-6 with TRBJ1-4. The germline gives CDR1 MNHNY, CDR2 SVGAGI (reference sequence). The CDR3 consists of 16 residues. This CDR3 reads CASSETGFSLAEKLFF.

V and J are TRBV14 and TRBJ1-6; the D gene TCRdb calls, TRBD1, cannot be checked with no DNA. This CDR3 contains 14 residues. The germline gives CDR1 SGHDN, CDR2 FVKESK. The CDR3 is CASSPTVKNSPLHF.

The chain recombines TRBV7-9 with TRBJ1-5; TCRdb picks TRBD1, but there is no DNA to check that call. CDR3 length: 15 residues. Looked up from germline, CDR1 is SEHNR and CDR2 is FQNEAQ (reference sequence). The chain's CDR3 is CASSLEGASNQPQHF.

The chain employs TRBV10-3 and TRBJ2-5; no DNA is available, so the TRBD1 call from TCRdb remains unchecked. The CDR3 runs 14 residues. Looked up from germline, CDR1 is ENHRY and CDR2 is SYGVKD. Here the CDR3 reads CAISDSGGTWTQYF.

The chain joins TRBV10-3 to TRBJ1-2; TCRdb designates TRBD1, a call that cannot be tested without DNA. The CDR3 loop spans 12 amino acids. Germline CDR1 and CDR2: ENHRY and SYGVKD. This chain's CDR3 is CAIWGPTSGYTF.

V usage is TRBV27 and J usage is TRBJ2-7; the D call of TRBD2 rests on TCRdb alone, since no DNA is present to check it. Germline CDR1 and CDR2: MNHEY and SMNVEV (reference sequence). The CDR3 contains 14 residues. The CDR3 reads CASSIKALHYEQYF.

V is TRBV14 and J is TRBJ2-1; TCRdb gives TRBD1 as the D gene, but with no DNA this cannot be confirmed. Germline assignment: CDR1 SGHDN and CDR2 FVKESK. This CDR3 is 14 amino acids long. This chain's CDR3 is CASSHRQGYNEQFF.

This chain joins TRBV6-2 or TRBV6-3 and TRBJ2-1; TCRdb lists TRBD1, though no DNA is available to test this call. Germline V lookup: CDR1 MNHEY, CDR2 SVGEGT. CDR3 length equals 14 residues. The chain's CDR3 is CASSSPLEDNEQFF.

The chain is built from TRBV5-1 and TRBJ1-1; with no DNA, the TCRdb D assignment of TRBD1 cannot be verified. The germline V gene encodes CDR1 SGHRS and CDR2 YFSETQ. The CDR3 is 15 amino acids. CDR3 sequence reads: CASSLKEGLNTEAFF. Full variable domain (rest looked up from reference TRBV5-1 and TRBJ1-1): KAGVTQTPRYLIKTRGQQVTLSCSPISGHRSVSWYQQTPGQGLQFLFEYFSETQRNKGNFPGRFSGRQFSNSRSEMNVSTLELGDSALYLCASSLKEGLNTEAFFGQGTRLTVV.

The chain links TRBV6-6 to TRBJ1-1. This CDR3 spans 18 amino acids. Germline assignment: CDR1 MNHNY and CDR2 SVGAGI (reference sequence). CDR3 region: CASSYSSGPTNGRTEAFF.

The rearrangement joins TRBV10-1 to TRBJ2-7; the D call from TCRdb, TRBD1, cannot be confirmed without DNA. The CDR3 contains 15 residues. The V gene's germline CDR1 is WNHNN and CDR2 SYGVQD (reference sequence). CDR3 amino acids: CASSEVRTGDLEQYF.

The CDR3 spells CSVELSSEGEKLFF. The chain joins TRBV29-1 to TRBJ1-4. This CDR3 comprises 14 residues. Germline loops: CDR1 SQVTM, CDR2 ANQGSEA.

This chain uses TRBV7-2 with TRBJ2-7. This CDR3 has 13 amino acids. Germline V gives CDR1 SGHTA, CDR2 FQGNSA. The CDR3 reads CASSQTDFYEQYF.

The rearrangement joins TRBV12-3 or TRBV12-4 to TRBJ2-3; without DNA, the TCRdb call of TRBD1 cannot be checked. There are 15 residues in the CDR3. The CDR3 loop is CASSYTGSSADTQYF.

The CDR3 region is CASSFSSGAEAFF. J is TRBJ1-1 and V is TRBV5-1. CDR1 and CDR2 (germline): SGHRS, YFSETQ. The CDR3 has 13 amino acids.

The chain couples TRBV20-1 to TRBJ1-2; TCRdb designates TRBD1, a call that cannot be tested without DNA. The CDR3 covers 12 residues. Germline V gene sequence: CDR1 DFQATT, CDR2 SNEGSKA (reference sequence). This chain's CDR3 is CSAPTGQHGYTF.

CDR3 protein: CASNPGQGATEAFF. The chain couples TRBV5-1 to TRBJ1-1; lacking DNA, the TRBD1 call made by TCRdb goes unchecked. Per the germline V gene, CDR1 is SGHRS and CDR2 is YFSETQ. The length of the CDR3 is 14 residues.

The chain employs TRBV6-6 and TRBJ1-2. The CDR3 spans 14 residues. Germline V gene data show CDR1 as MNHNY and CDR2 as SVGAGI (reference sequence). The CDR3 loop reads CASSEDPANYGYTF.

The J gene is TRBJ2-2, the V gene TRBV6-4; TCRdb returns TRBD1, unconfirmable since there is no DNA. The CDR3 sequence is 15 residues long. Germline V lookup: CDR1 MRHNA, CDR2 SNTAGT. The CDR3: CASSSGQGAPGELFF.

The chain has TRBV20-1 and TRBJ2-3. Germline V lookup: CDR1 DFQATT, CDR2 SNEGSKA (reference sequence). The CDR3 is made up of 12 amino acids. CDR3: CSANPVENTQYF.

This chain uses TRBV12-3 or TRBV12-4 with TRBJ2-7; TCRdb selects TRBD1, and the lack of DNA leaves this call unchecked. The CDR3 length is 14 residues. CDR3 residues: CASTDSLSSYEQYF.

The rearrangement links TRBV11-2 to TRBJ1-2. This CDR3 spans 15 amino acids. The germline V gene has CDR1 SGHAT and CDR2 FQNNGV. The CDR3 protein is CASSWAGGSHYGYTF.

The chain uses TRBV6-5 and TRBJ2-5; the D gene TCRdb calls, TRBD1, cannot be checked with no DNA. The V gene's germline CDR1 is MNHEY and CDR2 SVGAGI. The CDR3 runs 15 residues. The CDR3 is CASSPRTADQETQYF.

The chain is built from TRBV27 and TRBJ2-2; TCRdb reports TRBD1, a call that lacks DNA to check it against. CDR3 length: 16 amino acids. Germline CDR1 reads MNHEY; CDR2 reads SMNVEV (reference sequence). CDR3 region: CASSLVGQGGSGELFF.